The clone carrying this TCR beta chain has only a few counts. The antigen remains undetermined. These data come from a study of shared clonotypes between healthy human individuals. Study-wide results and limits: Only blood samples were collected, and tissue repertoires likely differ.

The V gene end was trimmed by 5 bases and the J gene end by 1 base; junction bases not matched to a gene: 6. Germline V gene data show CDR1 as LNHDA and CDR2 as SQIVND (reference sequence). The CDR3 loop spans 15 amino acids. Clones were sequenced by immunoSEQ multiplex PCR, and TCRdb holds only the in-frame ones, with some missing. This sample has 300,000 or so clones, with around 74% found just once. The genes are TRBV19 and TRBJ2-3, with 7 bases matching TRBD2. The sequence derives from a young man in good health. The sequenced material came from memory CD4+ T cells sorted from blood. As for subset: CD45RA-negative fraction. As DNA, the CDR3 is TGTGCCAGTAGTTCCGGGACTACCGGCACAGATACGCAGTATTTT. Protein sequence: CASSSGTTGTDTQYF.